The source of this TCR beta chain is a study of blood T cell repertoires in COVID-19. Germline V gene data show CDR1 as SGDLS and CDR2 as YYNGEE. CDR3 length equals 13 residues. Unmatched junction bases numbered 3, after V lost 3 bases and J lost 5 bases. Profiled with immunoSEQ multiplex PCR; TCRdb holds only in-frame clones, not every one. The table includes around 190,000 clones, roughly 86% detected once. The V gene is TRBV9, the J gene TRBJ2-7, with 9 nucleotides matching TRBD1. The clonotype originates from a man aged 18 to 29 with acute COVID-19. The material sequenced was PBMCs or T cells enriched from blood (not recorded which). CDR3 sequence: CASSAGQGHEQYF. The CDR3 DNA reads as TGTGCCAGCAGCGCAGGACAGGGGCACGAGCAGTACTTC.